This TCR beta chain was found in a study of T cell repertoires in cytomegalovirus infection. TCRdb re-analysed the reads in MiXCR, keeping a single row per CDR3 protein. The repertoire includes around 260,000 distinct CDR3 sequences, more than 20% of them detected once, and around 14% sits in the top ten. This clonotype occurred once. The CDR3 is 14 amino acids. The germline gives CDR1 LGHDT, CDR2 YNNKEL (reference sequence). Trimming removed 3 bases at V and 6 bases at J, with 13 bases between. The receptor was derived from a human donor in good health (CMV status not recorded). Some clones in this sample may be carry-over from other donors' samples. The sequenced material came from PBMCs. The rearrangement uses TRBV3-1 and TRBJ2-3, with D perhaps being TRBD1 or TRBD2 (5 bases each). CDR3 loop: CASSQERRDDTQYF. The CDR3 DNA is TGTGCCAGCAGCCAGGAGAGACGGGACGATACGCAGTATTTT.